This T cell receptor (beta chain) stems from a study of T cells in Graves' hyperthyroidism and ophthalmopathy. RNA transcripts served as the template for amplifying TCR beta CDR3 regions. First-round RT-PCR targeting the TCR CDR3 was performed with the HTBI primer set. One entry per CDR3 protein results from TCRdb running MiXCR on the multiplex PCR reads. In the table there are 300,000 to 400,000 distinct CDR3 sequences, roughly a fifth of which are singletons. Comment on this clonotype: Germline and junction disagree at one end, which may indicate a read error.

CDR1 is SGHTA and CDR2 is FQGNSA in the germline V gene. The CDR3 runs to 15 residues. The sample taken for sequencing was blood. This clonotype originated in a woman in her fifties or sixties with Graves' hyperthyroidism. The rearrangement links TRBV7-2 to TRBJ2-1; TRBD2 matches 9 bases. The CDR3 spells CASSLVLLAGYEQFF. CDR3 bases: TGTGCCAGCAGTTTAGTGCTCCTAGCGGGATATGAGCAGTTCTTC. The full variable domain, in which reference TRBV7-2 and TRBJ2-1 provide the parts outside the CDR3, is GAGVSQSPSNKVTEKGKDVELRCDPISGHTALYWYRQSLGQGLEFLIYFQGNSAPDKSGLPSDRFSAERTGGSVSTLTIQRTQQEDSAVYLCASSLVLLAGYEQFFGPGTRLTVL.